Described below is a single T cell receptor beta chain sequence and its context. Its antigen is undetermined. The data belong to a study of cytomegalovirus exposure and HLA in healthy donors. This PCR relied on a set of 60 Vbeta primers and 13 Jbeta primers. Data came from immunoSEQ multiplex PCR; TCRdb stores just in-frame clones and leaves some out. The data show 150,000 or so clones, with 82% seen just once and approximately 6% held by the top ten. Trimming removed 3 bases from V and 1 base from J, with 10 bases in between. The V gene's germline CDR1 is SGDLS and CDR2 YYNGEE. This CDR3 is built from 14 residues. Study observations and caveats: Indistinguishable V segments such as TRBV6-2 and TRBV6-3 were excluded. Available immune exposure information was restricted to CMV serostatus only.

Sequencing was carried out using PBMCs. V and J are TRBV9 and TRBJ1-1; D gene ambiguous. This clonotype was sampled from a man younger than 45 in good health and CMV-seropositive. The CDR3 DNA sequence: TGTGCCAGCAGCGCCCACAGCCCGAACACTGAAGCTTTCTTT. Protein: CASSAHSPNTEAFF.